This T cell receptor beta chain was observed in a study of T cells in narcolepsy (dated by TCRdb to the late 2010s). As for the study more broadly: The study enrolled patients with narcolepsy type 1 or type 2 (NT1, NT2) together with healthy control donors. The study sought autoreactive T cells targeting hypocretin neuron self-antigens (hypocretin, TRIB2) in narcolepsy patients, using TCR Vbeta sequencing to track clonotypes in blood and CSF. What the authors observed across the whole study: No sequences matching autoreactive T cell clones were contained in some blood memory CD4+ repertoires from patients and controls. Plots comparing CSF and blood CD4+ T cell clonotypes from the same patient highlighted HCRT-specific and TRIB2-specific autoreactive clonotypes. Autoreactive clonotypes were reported to be detected serially in the blood of the same patients and of different patients, but not in the blood of healthy controls. Patients and controls had comparable numbers of sequenced blood memory CD4+ clonotypes, averaging about 37,000 and 33,000, respectively.

Comment on this clone: Its antigen remains unidentified. Base-call qualities are not available, and no considerably larger clone is one nucleotide away.

Library generation was performed with the immunoSEQ multiplex PCR assay. The clones in this table, taken by TCRdb from immuneACCESS, are in-frame only. Not every clone is retained; where verified, under half of the shortfall comes from an unresolved V gene, and the cause of the rest is unknown. The sample profile shows some 15,000 clones; 65% to 90% of them were found once. The ten largest make up roughly 34% of the sample. Memory CD4+ T cells were sorted ex vivo from peripheral blood of narcolepsy patients and healthy controls for TCR Vbeta sequencing. Via the germline V gene, CDR1 is SGHRS and CDR2 YFSETQ. The V and J ends are trimmed by 4 bases and 1 base, leaving 8 bases between them. Its CDR3 holds 13 amino acids, cysteine through phenylalanine. Only the CDR3 part of the read is kept: 39 bases, read in frame from the first base.

Sequenced: memory (CD45RA-) CD4+ T cells from blood. The cell subset or site label corresponds to: memory T cells sorted ex vivo from peripheral blood. The V gene is TRBV5-1 and the J gene is TRBJ1-1; the D segment cannot be called with confidence. This clonotype was obtained from a human donor in good health. This receptor carries the CDR3 CASSKAENTEAFF. DNA sequence: TGCGCCAGCAGCAAGGCCGAGAACACTGAAGCTTTCTTT.